One sample yielded the 8 T cell receptor beta chains listed below, sequenced in a study of patients and donors after allogeneic stem cell transplantation. TCRdb fed the RT-PCR reads into MiXCR, producing one record per CDR3 protein. Among approximately 220,000 distinct CDR3 sequences, over 30% were seen once, and the ten largest hold 9.5% to 13%. Source material: blood, either unsorted or a sorted T cell fraction (not recorded which). The source is a human donor who was either an allogeneic HSCT recipient or a stem cell or donor lymphocyte infusion donor (not recorded which). It is not recorded whose cells these are; they may come from a transplant donor.

The rearrangement uses TRBV27 and TRBJ1-3; possibly TRBD1 for D (6 bases). Germline V gene lookup returns CDR1 MNHEY and CDR2 SMNVEV (reference sequence). The CDR3 runs to 14 residues. The germline V and J ends were trimmed by 4 bases and 2 bases, with 9 bases remaining between them. CDR3 DNA: TGTGCCAGCAGTTCACAGGGAGCTGGAAACACCATATATTTT. Protein sequence: CASSSQGAGNTIYF.

The chain is built from TRBV6-2 or TRBV6-3 and TRBJ1-5; 7 nucleotides match TRBD1. V shed 6 bases, J shed 7 bases, and the junction held 12 bases outside the gene matches. Germline CDR1 and CDR2: MNHEY and SVGEGT. The CDR3 is 15 amino acids. CDR3 nucleotides: TGTGCCAGCAGAGATCGACAGGGCGTCGGACAGCCCCAGCATTTT. Its protein is CASRDRQGVGQPQHF.

V and J are TRBV19 and TRBJ1-2; D is undetermined. Germline V gene data show CDR1 as LNHDA and CDR2 as SQIVND (reference sequence). V was trimmed by 7 bases and J by 4 bases, leaving 13 bases between them. This CDR3 region has 13 residues. CDR3 sequence reads: CASTVRTSYGYTF. CDR3 nucleotide sequence: TGTGCCAGTACCGTAAGGACCAGCTATGGCTACACCTTC.

The V call is TRBV29-1, the J call TRBJ2-7; D not resolved. Per the germline V gene, CDR1 is SQVTM and CDR2 is ANQGSEA. There are 13 residues in the CDR3. The ends were cut back, 6 bases at V and 0 bases at J, with 12 bases in the middle. The CDR3 nucleotides are TGCAGCGTACGTACAGTACTCTCCTACGAGCAGTACTTC. Encoded protein: CSVRTVLSYEQYF.

The chain links TRBV29-1 to TRBJ1-1; 8 bases are a match to TRBD1. CDR1 and CDR2 from the germline V gene are SQVTM and ANQGSEA. The V and J ends lost 4 bases and 4 bases, in that order; junction bases with no gene match: 8. This CDR3 has 14 residues. The CDR3 coding sequence is TGCAGCGTTGCCAAACAGGGGGTGAGCACTGAAGCTTTCTTT. This translates into CSVAKQGVSTEAFF. The variable domain in full, with the rest retrieved from reference TRBV29-1 and TRBJ1-1, is SAVISQKPSRDICQRGTSLTIQCQVDSQVTMMFWYRQQPGQSLTLIATANQGSEATYESGFVIDKFPISRPNLTFSTLTVSNMSPEDSSIYLCSVAKQGVSTEAFFGQGTRLTVV.

This chain links TRBV9 with TRBJ1-3, with D possibly matching TRBD1 (6 bases). The length of the CDR3 is 16 residues. V dropped 0 bases and J dropped 3 bases, with 13 bases sitting between them. Germline V gene sequence: CDR1 SGDLS, CDR2 YYNGEE. Here the CDR3 DNA reads TGTGCCAGCAGCGTAGCTGGAGGGGGAGGTGGAAACACCATATATTTT. Its translation is CASSVAGGGGGNTIYF.

The chain combines TRBV5-1 with TRBJ2-2; 9 nucleotides agree with TRBD1. The J segment lost 5 bases and the V segment lost 5 bases, leaving 7 bases of the junction unmatched. The CDR3 is 15 residues long. Germline lookup yields CDR1 SGHRS and CDR2 YFSETQ. CDR3 sequence (DNA): TGCGCCAGCAGTTACTGGACAGGGGTTACCGGGGAGCTGTTTTTT. Translated: CASSYWTGVTGELFF.

This clonotype was seen a handful of times. V gene TRBV10-3 combines with J gene TRBJ1-5; the match to TRBD1 covers 10 bases. Germline V gene sequence: CDR1 ENHRY, CDR2 SYGVKD. The CDR3 spans 16 residues. Unmatched junction bases numbered 6, after V lost 6 bases and J lost 1 base. The CDR3 region is CAISRQGARSNQPQHF. For the CDR3, the DNA is TGTGCCATCAGCAGACAGGGGGCTCGGAGCAATCAGCCCCAGCATTTT.